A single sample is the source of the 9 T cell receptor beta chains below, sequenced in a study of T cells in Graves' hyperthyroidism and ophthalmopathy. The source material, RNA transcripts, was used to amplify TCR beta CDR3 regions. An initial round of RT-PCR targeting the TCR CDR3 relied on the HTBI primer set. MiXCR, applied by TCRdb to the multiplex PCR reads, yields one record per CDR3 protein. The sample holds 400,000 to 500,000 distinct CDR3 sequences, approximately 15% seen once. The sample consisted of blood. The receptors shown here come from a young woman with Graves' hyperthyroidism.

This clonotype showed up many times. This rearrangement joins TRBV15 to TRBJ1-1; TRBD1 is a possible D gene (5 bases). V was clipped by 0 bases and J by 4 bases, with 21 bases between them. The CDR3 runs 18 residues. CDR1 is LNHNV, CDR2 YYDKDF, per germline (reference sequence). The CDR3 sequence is CATSRDTSLPGRGTEAFF. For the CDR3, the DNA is TGTGCCACCAGCAGAGATACGAGTCTTCCAGGGAGGGGCACTGAAGCTTTCTTT.

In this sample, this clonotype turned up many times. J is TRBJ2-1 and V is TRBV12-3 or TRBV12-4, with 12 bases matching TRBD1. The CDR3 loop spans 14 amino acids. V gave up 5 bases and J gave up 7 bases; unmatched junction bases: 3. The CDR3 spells CASSGTGGKNEQFF. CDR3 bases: TGTGCCAGCAGTGGGACAGGGGGCAAGAATGAGCAGTTCTTC.

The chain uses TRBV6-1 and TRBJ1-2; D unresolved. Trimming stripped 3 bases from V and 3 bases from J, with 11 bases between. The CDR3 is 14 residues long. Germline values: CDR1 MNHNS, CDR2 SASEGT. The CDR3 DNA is TGTGCCAGCAGTGATCCTCCGACCCACTATGGCTACACCTTC. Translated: CASSDPPTHYGYTF.

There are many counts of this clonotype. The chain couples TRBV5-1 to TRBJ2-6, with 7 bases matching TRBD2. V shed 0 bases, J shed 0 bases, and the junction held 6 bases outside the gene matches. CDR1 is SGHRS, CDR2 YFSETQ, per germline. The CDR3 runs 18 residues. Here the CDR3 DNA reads TGCGCCAGCAGCTTGGATTCTAGCGGCCGCTCTGGGGCCAACGTCCTGACTTTC. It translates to CASSLDSSGRSGANVLTF.

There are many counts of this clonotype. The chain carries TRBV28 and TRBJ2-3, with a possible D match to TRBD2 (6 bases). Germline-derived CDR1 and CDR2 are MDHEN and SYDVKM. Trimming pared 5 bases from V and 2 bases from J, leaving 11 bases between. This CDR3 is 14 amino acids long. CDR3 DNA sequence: TGTGCCAGCAGTCTCGGAGGGAACACAGATACGCAGTATTTT. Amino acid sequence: CASSLGGNTDTQYF. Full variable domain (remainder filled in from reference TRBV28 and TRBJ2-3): DVKVTQSSRYLVKRTGEKVFLECVQDMDHENMFWYRQDPGLGLRLIYFSYDVKMKEKGDIPEGYSVSREKKERFSLILESASTNQTSMYLCASSLGGNTDTQYFGPGTRLTVL.

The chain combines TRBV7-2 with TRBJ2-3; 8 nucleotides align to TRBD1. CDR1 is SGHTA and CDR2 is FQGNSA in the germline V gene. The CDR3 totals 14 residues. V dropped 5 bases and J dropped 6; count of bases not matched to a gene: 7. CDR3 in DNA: TGTGCCAGCAGCCAAGCAGGGGGCTTCGATACGCAGTATTTT. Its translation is CASSQAGGFDTQYF.

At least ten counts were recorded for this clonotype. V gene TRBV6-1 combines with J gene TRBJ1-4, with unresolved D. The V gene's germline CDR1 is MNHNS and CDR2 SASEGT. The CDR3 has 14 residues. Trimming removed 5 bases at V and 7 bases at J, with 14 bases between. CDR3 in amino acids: CASSRAPSSEKLFF. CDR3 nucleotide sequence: TGTGCCAGCAGTCGGGCCCCCTCAAGTGAAAAACTGTTTTTT.

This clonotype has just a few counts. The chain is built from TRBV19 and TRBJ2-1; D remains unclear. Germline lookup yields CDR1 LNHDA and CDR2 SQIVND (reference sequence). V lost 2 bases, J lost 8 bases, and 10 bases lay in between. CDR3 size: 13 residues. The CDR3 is CASSIQAYYEQFF. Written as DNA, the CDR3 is TGTGCCAGTAGTATACAAGCGTACTATGAGCAGTTCTTC. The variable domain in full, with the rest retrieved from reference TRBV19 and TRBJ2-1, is DGGITQSPKYLFRKEGQNVTLSCEQNLNHDAMYWYRQDPGQGLRLIYYSQIVNDFQKGDIAEGYSVSREKKESFPLTVTSAQKNPTAFYLCASSIQAYYEQFFGPGTRLTVL.

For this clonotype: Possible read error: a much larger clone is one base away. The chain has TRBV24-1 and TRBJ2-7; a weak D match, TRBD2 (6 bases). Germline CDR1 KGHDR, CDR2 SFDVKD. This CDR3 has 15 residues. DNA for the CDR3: TGTGCCGCCAGTGATGGAACGGGAGCGAGGTACGAGCAGTACTTC. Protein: CAASDGTGARYEQYF.